A single sample is the source of the 8 T cell receptor beta chains below, sequenced in a study of PD-L1 blockade in urothelial cancer. Here immunoSEQ multiplex PCR was the method, and the copy in TCRdb shows in-frame clones only, minus some. The sample records roughly 84,000 clones, 82% being singletons. Sequences were derived from PBMCs, sampled around atezolizumab (anti-PD-L1) treatment. These receptors originate from an older man with urothelial cancer.

The chain links TRBV30 to TRBJ1-5, with D maybe TRBD1 (5 bases). Germline CDR1 is GTSNPN and CDR2 is SVGIG (reference sequence). Trimming removed 0 bases at V and 11 bases at J, with 23 bases between. The CDR3 is made up of 16 amino acids. The CDR3 protein is CAWSVEPGLTFGAQHF. The DNA of the CDR3 is TGTGCCTGGAGTGTAGAGCCGGGACTTACATTTGGGGCCCAGCATTTT.

This clone was counted between two and nine times. This chain links TRBV4-1 with TRBJ2-7; D may be TRBD2 (5 bases). The germline gives CDR1 MGHRA, CDR2 YSYEKL. CDR3 length: 14 residues. Trimming took 4 bases from V and 2 from J, leaving 12 bases between them. The CDR3 loop is CASSLAPGTYEQYF. The CDR3 DNA reads TGCGCCAGCAGCCTTGCGCCGGGAACCTACGAGCAGTACTTC.

J is TRBJ2-5 and V is TRBV2; 12 bases fit TRBD2. This CDR3 region has 17 residues. CDR1 and CDR2 (germline): SNHLY, FYNNEI. With 8 bases clipped from V and 4 bases from J, the junction kept 14 bases outside the gene matches. Here the CDR3 DNA reads TGTGCCAGCGCGGGGGAACTAGCGGGGGGCCTGGGAGAGACCCAGTACTTC. It specifies CASAGELAGGLGETQYF.

The V and J genes are TRBV7-6 and TRBJ2-5; 13 bases agree with TRBD2. The DNA end is more similar to TRBJ2-7, so the J call may be wrong. The CDR3 totals 15 residues. CDR1 and CDR2 from the germline V gene are SGHVS and FNYEAQ. The CDR3 DNA is TGTGCCAGCAGCTTAGGGACTAGCGGGAGCTACGAGCAGTACTTC. Translation gives CASSLGTSGSYEQYF.

The J gene is TRBJ2-1, the V gene TRBV2, with D possibly being TRBD1 (6 bases). CDR1 and CDR2 from the germline V gene are SNHLY and FYNNEI. The V end lost 3 bases, the J end lost 0 bases, and 9 bases lay between the germline ends. The CDR3 spans 15 residues. The CDR3 sequence is CASSDGTCSYNEQFF. CDR3 bases: TGTGCCAGCAGTGACGGGACATGCTCCTACAATGAGCAGTTCTTC.

The chain uses TRBV7-3 and TRBJ2-5; 7 bases agree with TRBD2. Germline V CDR1 and CDR2: SGHTA, FQGTGA. Trimming cost V 5 bases and J 2 bases; bases outside gene matches: 8. The CDR3 length is 15 residues. The CDR3 region is CASSPTGTKQETQYF. The CDR3, as DNA: TGTGCCAGCAGCCCCACCGGGACTAAGCAAGAGACCCAGTACTTC.

The V gene is TRBV30, the J gene TRBJ2-7; 7 bases fit TRBD2. Unmatched junction bases numbered 5, after V lost 2 bases and J lost 4 bases. The germline V gene encodes CDR1 GTSNPN and CDR2 SVGIG (reference sequence). The CDR3 spans 13 residues. CDR3 nucleotide sequence: TGTGCCTGGAGTCAGGGAGGGGTATACGAGCAGTACTTC. Amino acids: CAWSQGGVYEQYF.

The CDR3 region is CASSMVDSNQPQHF. CDR3 DNA: TGTGCCAGTAGTATGGTAGATAGCAATCAGCCCCAGCATTTT. J is TRBJ1-5 and V is TRBV19, with D uncertain. The CDR3 sequence is 14 residues long. Per the germline V gene, CDR1 is LNHDA and CDR2 is SQIVND (reference sequence). Deletions cut 3 bases from V and 0 bases from J, with 6 bases between.